In this sample, the clone carrying this T cell receptor (beta chain) turned up many times. The antigen is not known. This sample was included in a study of T cell repertoires in cytomegalovirus infection. At the level of the study: Carrying CMV and the relevant HLA type showed in public TCR beta signatures. Study-wide results and limits: Dominating the ex vivo response were TCR beta clonotypes that were CMV-specific and HLA-C-restricted.

TCRdb fed the reads into MiXCR, producing one record per CDR3 protein. The sample includes hundreds of thousands of distinct CDR3 sequences, roughly a tenth seen only once; the top ten take approximately 2.3%. V gave up 0 bases and J gave up 6 bases, with 6 bases separating them. Germline assignment: CDR1 SGHTA and CDR2 FQGNSA. The CDR3 runs 14 residues. This clonotype originated in a human donor in good health (CMV status not recorded). Some clones in this sample may be carry-over from other donors' samples. The sequenced material came from PBMCs. The V call is TRBV7-2, the J call TRBJ1-6; D unresolved. The CDR3 sequence: CASSLAAFNSPLHF. CDR3 bases: TGTGCCAGCAGCTTAGCCGCCTTTAATTCACCCCTCCACTTT.